The rows below give T cell receptor beta chains drawn from one sample of a study of blood T cell repertoires in COVID-19. Measured with immunoSEQ multiplex PCR; TCRdb has only the in-frame clones, and not every one. In the table there are roughly 41,000 clones, around 81% of which are singletons. The material sequenced was peripheral blood. The receptors shown here come from a woman over 75 with acute or convalescent COVID-19. Each CDR3 is given with its conserved first and last residue. Fields, in order: J gene, V gene, D gene, clone size, CDR3 protein, CDR3 DNA. A D gene is named only where the DNA matches it firmly. Some rows have no size entry. The others give once, few or many, or a class for an expanded clone.

>TRBJ1-6|TRBV6-2/TRBV6-3|TRBD1|NA
CASSQTGGNSPLHF
TGTGCCAGCAGTCAGACAGGGGGCAATTCACCCCTCCACTTT
>TRBJ1-3|TRBV28|NA|NA
CASSSSKGVGNTIYF
TGTGCCAGCAGTTCGTCTAAAGGGGTTGGAAACACCATATATTTT
>TRBJ2-1|TRBV5-1|TRBD2|NA
CASSLVRGGLNEQFF
TGCGCCAGCAGCTTGGTACGGGGGGGCCTCAACGAGCAGTTCTTC
>TRBJ1-1|TRBV5-1|TRBD1|once
CASSPQTGQGTEAFF
TGCGCCAGCAGCCCACAGACAGGGCAAGGCACTGAAGCTTTCTTT
>TRBJ2-1|TRBV20-1|NA|once
CSASPRDPNLNEQFF
TGCAGTGCTAGTCCCAGGGATCCTAACTTAAATGAGCAGTTCTTC
>TRBJ2-3|TRBV9|NA|NA
CASSSRGGITDTQYF
TGTGCCAGCAGCTCCCGGGGAGGTATCACAGATACGCAGTATTTT
>TRBJ1-1|TRBV20-1|TRBD1|once
CSASGDRDTEAFF
TGCAGTGCTAGTGGGGACAGGGACACTGAAGCTTTCTTT
>TRBJ2-5|TRBV5-1|TRBD1|NA
CASMKGQGPQETQYF
TGCGCCAGCATGAAAGGACAGGGTCCTCAAGAGACCCAGTACTTC
>TRBJ2-6|TRBV30|NA|NA
CAWRAGVAGANVLTF
TGTGCCTGGAGAGCAGGGGTCGCCGGGGCCAACGTCCTGACTTTC
>TRBJ2-6|TRBV19|TRBD1|NA
CASSIRTGNSGANVLTF
TGTGCCAGTAGTATTAGGACAGGGAACTCTGGGGCCAACGTCCTGACTTTC